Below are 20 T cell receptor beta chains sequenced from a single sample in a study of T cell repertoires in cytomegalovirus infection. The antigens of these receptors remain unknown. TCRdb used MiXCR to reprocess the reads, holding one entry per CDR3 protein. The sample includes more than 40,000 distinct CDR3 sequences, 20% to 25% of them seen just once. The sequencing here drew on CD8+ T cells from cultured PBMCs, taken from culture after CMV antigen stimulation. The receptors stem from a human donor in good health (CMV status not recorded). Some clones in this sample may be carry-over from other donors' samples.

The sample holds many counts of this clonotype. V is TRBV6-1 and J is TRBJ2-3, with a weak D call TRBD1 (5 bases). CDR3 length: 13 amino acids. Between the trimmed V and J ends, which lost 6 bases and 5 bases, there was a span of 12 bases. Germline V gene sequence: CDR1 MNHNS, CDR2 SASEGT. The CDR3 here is CASSWQGEDTQYF. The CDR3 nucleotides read TGTGCCAGCAGCTGGCAGGGTGAAGATACGCAGTATTTT.

The CDR3: CASSLYPTGQANIQYF. The CDR3 DNA is TGTGCCAGCAGCTTATATCCCACGGGCCAGGCGAACATTCAGTACTTC. The genes are TRBV11-2 and TRBJ2-4; D ambiguous. The length of the CDR3 is 16 residues. V was cut by 2 bases and J by 7 bases, with 18 bases left in between. Per the germline V gene, CDR1 is SGHAT and CDR2 is FQNNGV.

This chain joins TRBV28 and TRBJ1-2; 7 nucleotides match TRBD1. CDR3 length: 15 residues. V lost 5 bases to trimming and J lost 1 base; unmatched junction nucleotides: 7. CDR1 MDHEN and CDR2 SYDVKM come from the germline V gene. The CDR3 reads CASSPWDSHNYGYTF. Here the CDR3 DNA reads TGTGCCAGCAGTCCCTGGGACAGCCATAACTATGGCTACACCTTC.

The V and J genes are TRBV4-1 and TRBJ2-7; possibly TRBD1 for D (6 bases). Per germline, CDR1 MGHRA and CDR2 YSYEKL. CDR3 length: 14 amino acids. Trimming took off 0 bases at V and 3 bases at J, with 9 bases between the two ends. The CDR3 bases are TGCGCCAGCAGCCAAGAAGCAGGGGTCTACGAGCAGTACTTC. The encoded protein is CASSQEAGVYEQYF.

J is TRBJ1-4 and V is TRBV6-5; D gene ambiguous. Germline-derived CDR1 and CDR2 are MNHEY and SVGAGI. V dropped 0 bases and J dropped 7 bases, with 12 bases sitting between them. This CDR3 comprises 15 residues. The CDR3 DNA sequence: TGTGCCAGCAGTTACTCTGTAGGGTCGGGTGAAAAACTGTTTTTT. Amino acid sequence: CASSYSVGSGEKLFF.

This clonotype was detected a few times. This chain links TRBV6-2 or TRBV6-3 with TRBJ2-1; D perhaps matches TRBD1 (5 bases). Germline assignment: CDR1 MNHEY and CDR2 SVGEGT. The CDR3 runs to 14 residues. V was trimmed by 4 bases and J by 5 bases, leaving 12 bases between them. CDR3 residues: CASSWARADNEQFF. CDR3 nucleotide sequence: TGTGCCAGCAGTTGGGCCAGGGCCGACAATGAGCAGTTCTTC.

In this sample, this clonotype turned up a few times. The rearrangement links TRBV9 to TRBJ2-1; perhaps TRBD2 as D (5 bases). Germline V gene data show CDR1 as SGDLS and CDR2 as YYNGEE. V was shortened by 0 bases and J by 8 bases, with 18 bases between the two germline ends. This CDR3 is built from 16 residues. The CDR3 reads CASSVAVSPSMYEQFF. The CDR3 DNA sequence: TGTGCCAGCAGCGTAGCTGTGAGTCCTAGCATGTATGAGCAGTTCTTC.

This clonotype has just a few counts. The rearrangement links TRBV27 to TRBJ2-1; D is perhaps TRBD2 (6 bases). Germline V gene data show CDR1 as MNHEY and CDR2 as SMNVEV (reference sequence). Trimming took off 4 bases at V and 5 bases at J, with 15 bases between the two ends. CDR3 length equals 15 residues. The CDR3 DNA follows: TGTGCCAGCAGTTCCCGGGTCGGGAGTCACAATGAGCAGTTCTTC. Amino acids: CASSSRVGSHNEQFF.

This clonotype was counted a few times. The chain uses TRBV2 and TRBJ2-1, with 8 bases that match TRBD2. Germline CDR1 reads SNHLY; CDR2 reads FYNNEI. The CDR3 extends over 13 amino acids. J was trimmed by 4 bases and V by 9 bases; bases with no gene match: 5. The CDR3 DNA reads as TGTGCCAGTCCGGGACTAGTTTACAATGAGCAGTTCTTC. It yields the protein CASPGLVYNEQFF.

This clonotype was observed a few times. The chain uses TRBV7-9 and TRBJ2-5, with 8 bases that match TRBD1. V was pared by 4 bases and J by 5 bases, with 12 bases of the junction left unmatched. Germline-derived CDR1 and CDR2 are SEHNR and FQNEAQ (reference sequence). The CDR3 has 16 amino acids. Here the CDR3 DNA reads TGTGCCAGCAGCTCCCAGGGGGCAGGGGATGGGGAGACCCAGTACTTC. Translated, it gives CASSSQGAGDGETQYF.

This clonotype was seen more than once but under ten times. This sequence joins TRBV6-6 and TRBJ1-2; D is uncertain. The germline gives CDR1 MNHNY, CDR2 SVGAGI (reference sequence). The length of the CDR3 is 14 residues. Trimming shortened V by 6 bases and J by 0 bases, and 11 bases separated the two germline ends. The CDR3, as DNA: TGTGCCAGCAGATGGGGTCAAACTAACTATGGCTACACCTTC. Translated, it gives CASRWGQTNYGYTF.

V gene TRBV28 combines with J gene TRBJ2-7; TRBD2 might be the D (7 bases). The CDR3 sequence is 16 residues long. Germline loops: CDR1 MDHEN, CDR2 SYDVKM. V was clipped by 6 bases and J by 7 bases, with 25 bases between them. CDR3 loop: CASSPGGPWGVNEQYF. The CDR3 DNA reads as TGTGCCAGCAGCCCCGGGGGGCCTTGGGGGGTCAATGAGCAGTACTTC.

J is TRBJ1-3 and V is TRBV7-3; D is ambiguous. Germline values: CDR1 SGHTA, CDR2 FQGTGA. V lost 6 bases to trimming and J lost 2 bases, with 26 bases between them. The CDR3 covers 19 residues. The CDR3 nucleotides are TGTGCCAGCAGTTATATTTCCAGCGGAAGAAGGAACCCTGGAAACACCATATATTTT. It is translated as CASSYISSGRRNPGNTIYF.

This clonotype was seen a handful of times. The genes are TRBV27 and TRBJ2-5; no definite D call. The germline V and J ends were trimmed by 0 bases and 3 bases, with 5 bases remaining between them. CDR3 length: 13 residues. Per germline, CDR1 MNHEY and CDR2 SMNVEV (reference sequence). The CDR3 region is CASSLSGEETQYF. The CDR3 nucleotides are TGTGCCAGCAGTTTATCTGGGGAAGAGACCCAGTACTTC.

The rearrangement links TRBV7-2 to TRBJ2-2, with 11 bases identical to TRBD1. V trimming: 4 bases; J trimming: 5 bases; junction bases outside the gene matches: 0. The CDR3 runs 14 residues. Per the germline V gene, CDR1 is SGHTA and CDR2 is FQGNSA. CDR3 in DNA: TGTGCCAGCAGCTGGGACAGGGGGACCGGGGAGCTGTTTTTT. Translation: CASSWDRGTGELFF.

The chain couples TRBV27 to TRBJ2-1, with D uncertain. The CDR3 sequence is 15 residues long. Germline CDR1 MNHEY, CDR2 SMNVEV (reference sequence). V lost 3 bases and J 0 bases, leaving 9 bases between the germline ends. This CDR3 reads CASSFWQSSYNEQFF. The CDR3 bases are TGTGCCAGCAGTTTCTGGCAGAGCTCCTACAATGAGCAGTTCTTC.

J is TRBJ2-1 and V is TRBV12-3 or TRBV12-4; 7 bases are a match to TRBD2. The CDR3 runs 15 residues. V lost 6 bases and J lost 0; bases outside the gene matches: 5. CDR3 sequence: CASRLGGSSYNEQFF. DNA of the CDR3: TGTGCCAGCAGACTCGGGGGGAGCTCCTACAATGAGCAGTTCTTC.

The CDR3 here is CASSIDHGAPTEAFF. The CDR3 DNA reads as TGTGCCAGTAGTATAGATCACGGGGCTCCGACTGAAGCTTTCTTT. The chain joins TRBV19 to TRBJ1-1; D possibly corresponds to TRBD1 (5 bases). Germline V gene data show CDR1 as LNHDA and CDR2 as SQIVND (reference sequence). V lost 0 bases and J 5 bases, leaving 13 bases between the germline ends. The CDR3 loop spans 15 amino acids.

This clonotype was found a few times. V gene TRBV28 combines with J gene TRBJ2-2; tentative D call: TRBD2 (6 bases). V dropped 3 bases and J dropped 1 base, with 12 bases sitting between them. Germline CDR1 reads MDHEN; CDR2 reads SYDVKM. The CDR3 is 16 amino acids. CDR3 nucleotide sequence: TGTGCCAGCAGTTTCGGGGAGGTGAGGAACACCGGGGAGCTGTTTTTT. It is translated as CASSFGEVRNTGELFF.

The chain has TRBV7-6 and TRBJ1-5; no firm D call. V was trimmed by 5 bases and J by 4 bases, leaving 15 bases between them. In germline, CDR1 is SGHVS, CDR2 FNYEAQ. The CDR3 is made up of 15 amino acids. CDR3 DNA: TGTGCCAGCAGCCAGACTCCCGAACGGAATCAGCCCCAGCATTTT. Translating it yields CASSQTPERNQPQHF.